Listed below are T cell receptor beta chains from one sample, sequenced in a study of shared clonotypes between healthy human individuals. Repertoires were generated with immunoSEQ multiplex PCR, while TCRdb's copy carries only in-frame clones and drops some. The sample yields about 580,000 clones, roughly 98% seen once. Sequencing was performed on naive CD8+ T cells sorted from blood. The origin of the receptors is a man aged 25-45 years in good health. Both conserved end residues are part of each CDR3. The D gene is left open where the match is weak. Size tells how often a clone was seen (once, few, many) or the class of an expanded clone, and some rows leave it out.

>-|-|TRBJ1-2|TRBV11-2
TGTGCCAGCAGCACAGCTAACTATGGCTACACCTTC
CASSTANYGYTF
>-|-|TRBJ2-7|TRBV28
TGTGCCAGCAGTTTGGGGGGATCCTACGAGCAGTACTTC
CASSLGGSYEQYF
>once|-|TRBJ2-2|TRBV4-1
TGCGCCAGCTCTGGGGGCGGGAGAATCGGGGAGCTGTTTTTT
CASSGGGRIGELFF
>-|TRBD2|TRBJ2-1|TRBV15
TGTGCCACCAGCAGAGATCTATGGGTAGCGGGAGCGTCCTACAATGAGCAGTTCTTC
CATSRDLWVAGASYNEQFF
>-|-|TRBJ1-1|TRBV28
TGTGCCAGCAGTTTTAACGTGAACACTGAAGCTTTCTTT
CASSFNVNTEAFF
>-|-|TRBJ2-2|TRBV27
TGTGCCAGCAGCCCGGGCCTAAACACCGGGGAGCTGTTTTTT
CASSPGLNTGELFF
>-|-|TRBJ2-7|TRBV30
TGTGCCTGGAGTGTCTCATACGAGCAGTACTTC
CAWSVSYEQYF
>-|-|TRBJ2-1|TRBV28
TGTGCCAGCAGTTACGAGGGATACAACAATGAGCAGTTCTTC
CASSYEGYNNEQFF
>-|TRBD2|TRBJ2-1|TRBV4-1
TGCGCCAGCAGCCTTCGACTAGCGGGAAACTCTAATGAGCAGTTCTTC
CASSLRLAGNSNEQFF
>-|TRBD1|TRBJ2-7|TRBV18
TGTGCCAGCTCACCACCGACAGGGGCGGCATCCTACGAGCAGTACTTC
CASSPPTGAASYEQYF
>once|TRBD2|TRBJ2-1|TRBV6-5
TGTGCCAGCAGCACCCGGGGCGGGAGTTACAATGAGCAGTTCTTC
CASSTRGGSYNEQFF
>-|-|TRBJ2-7|TRBV7-2
TGTGCCAGCAGCCCAAGTGGGGCGGGTGGTTACGAGCAGTACTTC
CASSPSGAGGYEQYF
>-|TRBD1|TRBJ2-2|TRBV5-1
TGCGCCAGCACCGAACTCGAGGGGGCCGACACCGGGGAGCTGTTTTTT
CASTELEGADTGELFF
>-|TRBD1|TRBJ2-5|TRBV6-1
TGTGCCAGCAGTGAGTACGGGACAGTCCAAGAGACCCAGTACTTC
CASSEYGTVQETQYF
>-|TRBD2|TRBJ2-3|TRBV27
TGTGCCAGCATTCAGGCTAGCGGGAGTACAGATACGCAGTATTTT
CASIQASGSTDTQYF
>-|-|TRBJ2-1|TRBV29-1
TGCAGCGTTGATGGACCCGGGAGCCCCAATGAGCAGTTCTTC
CSVDGPGSPNEQFF
>-|-|TRBJ2-7|TRBV18
TGTGCCAGCTCACCTTCTAATAAGCGGGTTACATCCTCGGAGCAGTACTTC
CASSPSNKRVTSSEQYF